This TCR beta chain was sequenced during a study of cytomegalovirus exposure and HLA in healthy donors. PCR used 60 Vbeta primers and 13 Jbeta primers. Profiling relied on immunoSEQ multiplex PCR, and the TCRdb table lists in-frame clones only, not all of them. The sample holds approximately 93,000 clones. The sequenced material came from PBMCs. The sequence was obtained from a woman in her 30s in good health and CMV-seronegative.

The CDR3 spells CASSVLPDRGPYEQYF. CDR3 nucleotides: TGTGCCAGCAGTGTTCTTCCGGACAGGGGACCCTACGAGCAGTACTTC. The J gene is TRBJ2-7, the V gene TRBV6-1; 9 bases fit TRBD1. In germline, CDR1 is MNHNS, CDR2 SASEGT. The ends lost 4 bases at V and 2 bases at J; junction bases unmatched: 9. CDR3 size: 16 residues.